The sequence of this T cell receptor beta chain was determined in a study of beta chain features in type 1 diabetes. Study-level information: Patients and healthy donors were similar in age, gender and cell yields. Across every sample, around 98 million sorted cells were examined in total. General study findings and limits: Type 1 diabetes patients had moderately but significantly shorter TCRB CDR3s in all four CD4+ subsets. Patients and controls would share equally any PCR tilt toward shorter templates.

TCRB transcripts that were expressed got sequenced, as all of the isolated RNA had been reverse transcribed. Assay used: immunoSEQ multiplex PCR; TCRdb lists only in-frame clones, some missing. The sample includes under 250,000 clones, approximately 11% of them seen just once. In the case of this clone: The antigen remains unidentified.

The germline V gene encodes CDR1 KGHSH and CDR2 LQKENI. This CDR3 contains 15 residues. V lost 5 bases, J lost 3 bases, and 6 bases stayed unmatched. The TCR was taken from a man aged 18 to 30 in good health. This sequence joins TRBV18 and TRBJ1-5; 8 bases are a match to TRBD1. Sequences were obtained from central memory CD4+ T cells from blood. CDR3 sequence reads: CASSWTGNTNQPQHF. DNA for the CDR3: TGTGCCAGCTCATGGACAGGGAACACCAATCAGCCCCAGCATTTT.